These T cell receptor beta chains were read from a single sample in a study of shared clonotypes between healthy human individuals. TCRdb's table, derived via immunoSEQ multiplex PCR, lists solely in-frame clones and lacks some. The sample shows about 500,000 clones, around 77% of them seen only once. Input material: PBMCs. The receptors were sampled from a middle-aged woman in good health. Some clones in this sample may be carry-over from other donors' samples. Each CDR3 is given with its conserved first and last residue. The D gene is left open where the match is weak. Not all rows give a size; the values are once, few, many and, for expanded clones, a class.

clone size | J gene | D gene | V gene | CDR3 protein | CDR3 DNA
. | TRBJ2-7 | . | TRBV5-4 | CASSSDFGSYEQYF | TGTGCCAGCAGTTCGGACTTTGGCTCCTACGAGCAGTACTTC
. | TRBJ2-2 | . | TRBV9 | CASSLRSTGELFF | TGTGCCAGCAGCCTTCGGAGCACCGGGGAGCTGTTTTTT
many | TRBJ2-2 | . | TRBV6-4 | CASSESSDHGELFF | TGTGCCAGCAGTGAGTCTAGCGATCACGGGGAGCTGTTTTTT
. | TRBJ2-7 | . | TRBV11-2 | CASSLSEGQQYF | TGTGCCAGCAGCTTATCCGAGGGCCAGCAGTACTTC
. | TRBJ1-5 | . | TRBV6-6 | CASSLWGQPQHF | TGTGCCAGCAGCCTATGGGGTCAGCCCCAGCATTTT
once | TRBJ2-2 | . | TRBV5-1 | CASSPGGPTGELFF | TGCGCCAGCAGCCCAGGTGGGCCCACCGGGGAGCTGTTTTTT
. | TRBJ2-5 | TRBD2 | TRBV30 | CAWSQTSGSPGETQYF | TGTGCCTGGAGTCAGACTAGCGGGAGTCCTGGAGAGACCCAGTACTTC
once | TRBJ1-2 | . | TRBV18 | CASSPHGTPSYGYTF | TGTGCCAGCTCACCACACGGGACACCTAGCTATGGCTACACCTTC
. | TRBJ1-3 | . | TRBV6-1 | CASSEASPSSGNTIYF | TGTGCCAGCAGTGAAGCGTCCCCGAGCTCTGGAAACACCATATATTTT
. | TRBJ1-4 | . | TRBV28 | CASRRSPATNEKLFF | TGTGCCAGCAGGCGGAGCCCCGCAACTAATGAAAAACTGTTTTTT
. | TRBJ1-5 | . | TRBV19 | CASKDSNQPQHF | TGTGCCAGTAAGGATAGCAATCAGCCCCAGCATTTT
. | TRBJ2-5 | . | TRBV4-3 | CASSQDRQYAETQYF | TGCGCCAGCAGCCAAGATCGGCAGTACGCGGAGACCCAGTACTTC
. | TRBJ2-2 | . | TRBV5-4 | CADQADLNTGELFF | TGTGCAGATCAGGCGGATCTAAACACCGGGGAGCTGTTTTTT
. | TRBJ2-2 | TRBD1 | TRBV30 | CAWSFRDRVTGELFF | TGTGCCTGGAGTTTCCGGGACAGGGTCACCGGGGAGCTGTTTTTT
few | TRBJ2-2 | . | TRBV6-5 | CASTTTNTGELFF | TGTGCCAGCACTACCACGAACACCGGGGAGCTGTTTTTT
. | TRBJ1-1 | TRBD1 | TRBV7-8 | CASSPGGWSTEAFF | TGTGCCAGCAGTCCAGGGGGCTGGAGCACTGAAGCTTTCTTT
few | TRBJ2-1 | TRBD1 | TRBV6-4 | CASSETGVNEQFF | TGTGCCAGCAGTGAGACAGGGGTCAATGAGCAGTTCTTC
. | TRBJ1-1 | . | TRBV11-2 | CASSLQPHNTEAFF | TGTGCCAGCAGCTTACAGCCGCATAACACTGAGGCTTTCTTT
. | TRBJ2-1 | TRBD2 | TRBV9 | CASSSGTSDHNEQFF | TGTGCCAGCAGCAGCGGGACTAGCGATCACAATGAGCAGTTCTTC
. | TRBJ2-1 | TRBD2 | TRBV6-8 | CASSYPTSGRDNEQFF | TGTGCCAGCAGTTACCCCACTAGCGGGAGGGACAATGAGCAGTTCTTC
. | TRBJ2-7 | TRBD1 | TRBV5-1 | CASSSGQGGYEQYF | TGCGCCAGCAGCTCTGGACAGGGGGGCTACGAGCAGTACTTC
. | TRBJ2-2 | TRBD2 | TRBV11-1 | CASSDHSGRENTGELFF | TGTGCCAGCAGCGACCATAGCGGGAGGGAAAACACCGGGGAGCTGTTTTTT
few | TRBJ1-2 | . | TRBV7-8 | CASSLGQGDYGYTF | TGTGCCAGCAGCTTAGGCCAGGGTGACTATGGCTACACCTTC
. | TRBJ1-2 | TRBD1 | TRBV5-8 | CAPANRGFYGYTF | TGTGCCCCAGCCAACAGGGGGTTCTATGGCTACACCTTC
. | TRBJ2-2 | . | TRBV6-6 | CASSRSETGELFF | TGTGCCAGCAGCCGATCGGAAACCGGGGAGCTGTTTTTT
few | TRBJ2-7 | TRBD1 | TRBV18 | CASSSGQTNYEQYF | TGTGCCAGCTCATCGGGACAGACCAACTACGAGCAGTACTTC
. | TRBJ1-5 | . | TRBV5-3 | CARSLTGWLVYQPQHF | TGTGCCAGAAGCCTGACAGGTTGGCTTGTCTATCAGCCCCAGCATTTT
few | TRBJ2-2 | TRBD1 | TRBV19 | CASMRTGDTGELFF | TGTGCCAGTATGCGGACAGGGGACACCGGGGAGCTGTTTTTT
. | TRBJ1-3 | . | TRBV10-2 | CASSESTGNTIYF | TGCGCCAGCAGTGAGTCGACTGGAAACACCATATATTTT